The rows below give T cell receptor beta chains drawn from one sample of a study of shared clonotypes between healthy human individuals. Measured with immunoSEQ multiplex PCR; TCRdb has only the in-frame clones, and not every one. The table lists roughly 2 million clones, roughly 95% of them singletons. Source material: naive CD4+ T cells sorted from blood. The receptors originated from a man between 18 and 35 years old in good health. Both conserved end residues are part of each CDR3. Each record gives: clone size, D gene, J gene, V gene, CDR3 protein, CDR3 DNA. The D gene is left open where the match is weak. Clone size is shown for a subset of rows, as once, few, many or a class of expanded clone.

NA NA TRBJ1-5 TRBV9 CASGVGNQPQHF TGTGCCAGCGGCGTCGGAAATCAGCCCCAGCATTTT
NA TRBD1 TRBJ1-1 TRBV5-4 CASRPGTGKTNTEAFF TGTGCCAGCAGACCCGGGACAGGGAAGACGAACACTGAAGCTTTCTTT
NA NA TRBJ2-1 TRBV9 CASSAGAPGPYNEQFF TGTGCCAGCAGCGCGGGGGCCCCCGGCCCCTACAATGAGCAGTTCTTC
NA NA TRBJ1-6 TRBV2 CASSANRVAPLHF TGTGCCAGCAGTGCCAACAGGGTAGCACCCCTCCACTTT
NA NA TRBJ1-5 TRBV7-6 CASSLGRAPNQPQHF TGTGCCAGCAGCTTGGGGCGAGCGCCGAATCAGCCCCAGCATTTT
NA NA TRBJ2-7 TRBV28 CASSPMGRGVGQYF TGTGCCAGCAGCCCCATGGGGCGCGGGGTCGGGCAGTACTTC
NA TRBD2 TRBJ2-7 TRBV4-3 CASSQAWRGAYEQYF TGCGCCAGCAGCCAAGCGTGGCGGGGGGCCTACGAGCAGTACTTC
few TRBD1 TRBJ1-1 TRBV30 CAWTLGQGNTFF TGTGCCTGGACCCTAGGACAGGGCAATACTTTCTTT
NA NA TRBJ1-5 TRBV10-3 CAISEGGSNQPQHF TGTGCCATCAGTGAGGGCGGGAGCAATCAGCCCCAGCATTTT
NA TRBD1 TRBJ2-1 TRBV25-1 CASQGQGGYNEQFF TGTGCCAGTCAAGGACAGGGGGGCTACAATGAGCAGTTCTTC
NA NA TRBJ1-3 TRBV27 CASSLRGLAGNTIYF TGTGCCAGCAGTTTACGGGGGTTGGCTGGAAACACCATATATTTT
NA NA TRBJ2-5 TRBV9 CASSEGGQETQYF TGTGCCAGCAGTGAGGGGGGACAAGAGACCCAGTACTTC
NA TRBD2 TRBJ2-3 TRBV16 CASSQSTGLARDTQYF TGTGCCAGCAGCCAATCTACAGGACTAGCTAGAGATACGCAGTATTTT
NA TRBD2 TRBJ2-7 TRBV27 CASSLASGTIAEQYF TGTGCCAGCAGTCTTGCTAGCGGTACTATTGCCGAGCAGTACTTC
NA TRBD2 TRBJ2-7 TRBV5-1 CASSLGTSGTYEQYF TGCGCCAGCAGCTTGGGGACTAGCGGGACCTACGAGCAGTACTTC
NA NA TRBJ2-3 TRBV5-4 CASSPTGGPVTDTQYF TGTGCCAGCAGCCCGACCGGGGGGCCGGTCACAGATACGCAGTATTTT
NA TRBD2 TRBJ2-3 TRBV4-3 CASSQVSGARRDTQYF TGCGCCAGCAGCCAAGTTAGCGGGGCCCGGAGGGATACGCAGTATTTT
NA NA TRBJ2-7 TRBV18 CASSRIRTVSYEQYF TGTGCCAGCTCACGCATAAGGACAGTCTCCTACGAGCAGTACTTC
few NA TRBJ1-5 TRBV7-2 CASRAGNQPQHF TGTGCCAGCAGAGCAGGGAATCAGCCCCAGCATTTT
NA TRBD2 TRBJ2-1 TRBV5-1 CASSRPSGRVSSYNEQFF TGCGCCAGCAGCAGGCCTAGCGGGAGGGTTAGCTCCTACAATGAGCAGTTCTTC
NA TRBD1 TRBJ1-5 TRBV4-1 CASSQAGTGAGQPQHF TGCGCCAGCAGCCAAGCCGGGACAGGGGCAGGTCAGCCCCAGCATTTT
NA NA TRBJ2-3 TRBV9 CASSPSRGTFTDTQYF TGTGCCAGCAGCCCTAGCCGAGGGACTTTCACAGATACGCAGTATTTT
once NA TRBJ1-1 TRBV11-3 CASSRSAGTEAFF TGTGCCAGCAGCAGAAGCGCGGGCACTGAAGCTTTCTTT
NA NA TRBJ1-2 TRBV18 CASSPPGQIDGYTF TGTGCCAGCTCACCACCGGGGCAGATAGATGGCTACACCTTC
NA NA TRBJ2-6 TRBV7-2 CASSLVAPRTSGANVLTF TGTGCCAGCAGCTTAGTAGCGCCCCGTACCTCTGGGGCCAACGTCCTGACTTTC
NA NA TRBJ1-1 TRBV28 CASSWGVLGTEAFF TGTGCCAGCAGTTGGGGGGTTTTGGGTACTGAAGCTTTCTTT
NA NA TRBJ2-5 TRBV10-1 CASEGGEYQETQYF TGCGCCAGCGAAGGCGGCGAGTACCAAGAGACCCAGTACTTC
NA NA TRBJ2-5 TRBV5-1 CASSLAQGTETQYF TGCGCCAGCAGCTTGGCCCAGGGAACGGAGACCCAGTACTTC
NA NA TRBJ2-5 TRBV11-3 CASSLGPRVGQETQYF TGTGCCAGCAGCTTAGGTCCCAGGGTTGGTCAAGAGACCCAGTACTTC
NA NA TRBJ1-6 TRBV5-1 CASSLGGIYNSPLHF TGCGCCAGCAGCTTGGGGGGGATCTATAATTCACCCCTCCACTTT
NA NA TRBJ1-3 TRBV11-2 CASSYPRQVPSGNTIYF TGTGCCAGCAGCTACCCGCGACAGGTGCCTTCTGGAAACACCATATATTTT
NA TRBD1 TRBJ2-3 TRBV19 CASSIGTGSTDTQYF TGTGCCAGTAGTATAGGGACAGGTAGCACAGATACGCAGTATTTT
NA TRBD2 TRBJ2-5 TRBV7-9 CASRPPTSLETQYF TGTGCCAGCAGGCCCCCGACTAGCCTAGAGACCCAGTACTTC
NA NA TRBJ1-1 TRBV6-1 CATWSVPLAFF TGTGCCACGTGGTCGGTCCCGTTGGCTTTCTTT
NA NA TRBJ1-5 TRBV5-8 CASSLEDGNQPQHF TGTGCCAGCAGCTTAGAGGACGGCAATCAGCCCCAGCATTTT
NA NA TRBJ2-1 TRBV5-1 CASSSRDLNDNEQFF TGCGCCAGCAGCTCCCGGGACTTGAATGACAATGAGCAGTTCTTC
NA TRBD1 TRBJ2-2 TRBV5-1 CASSLVDREGGELFF TGCGCCAGCAGCTTGGTCGACAGGGAAGGCGGGGAGCTGTTTTTT
NA TRBD2 TRBJ2-1 TRBV10-3 CATVGSGGNEQFF TGTGCCACCGTAGGTAGCGGGGGGAATGAGCAGTTCTTC
NA TRBD1 TRBJ1-2 TRBV4-3 CASSQDGGTGSSYTF TGCGCCAGCAGCCAAGATGGTGGGACAGGCTCGAGCTACACCTTC
NA TRBD2 TRBJ2-7 TRBV10-3 CAISDLAGGPYEQYF TGTGCCATCAGTGACCTAGCGGGAGGTCCCTACGAGCAGTACTTC
NA NA TRBJ2-7 TRBV21-1 CASSRKPGQHYEQYF TGTGCCAGCAGCCGTAAGCCGGGACAGCACTACGAGCAGTACTTC
NA TRBD2 TRBJ2-5 TRBV7-9 CASSSLAGVLQETQYF TGTGCCAGCAGCTCACTAGCGGGAGTGCTCCAAGAGACCCAGTACTTC
NA NA TRBJ1-5 TRBV7-2 CASSLALGASNQPQHF TGTGCCAGCAGCTTAGCGCTCGGGGCTTCCAATCAGCCCCAGCATTTT
NA NA TRBJ2-1 TRBV11-2 CASRGQGNNEQFF TGTGCCAGCAGGGGGCAGGGTAACAATGAGCAGTTCTTC
NA NA TRBJ2-2 TRBV4-1 CASSQERKNTGELFF TGCGCCAGCAGCCAAGAAAGGAAGAACACCGGGGAGCTGTTTTTT
NA NA TRBJ1-1 TRBV18 CASSPPPGHTEAFF TGTGCCAGCTCACCACCTCCGGGACACACTGAAGCTTTCTTT
once TRBD2 TRBJ2-1 TRBV9 CASSGAGLAYNEQFF TGTGCCAGCAGCGGGGCGGGACTAGCCTACAATGAGCAGTTCTTC
NA TRBD1 TRBJ1-5 TRBV19 CASSTIRDRGYSNQPQHF TGTGCCAGTAGCACCATCCGGGACAGGGGCTATAGCAATCAGCCCCAGCATTTT
NA NA TRBJ1-5 TRBV5-4 CASSKGRDSNQPQHF TGTGCCAGCAGTAAAGGACGGGATAGCAATCAGCCCCAGCATTTT
NA NA TRBJ2-5 TRBV30 CAWSGAEQETQYF TGTGCCTGGAGTGGAGCTGAACAAGAGACCCAGTACTTC
NA TRBD1 TRBJ2-3 TRBV5-1 CASSTGTGYTDTQYF TGCGCCAGCAGCACCGGGACAGGGTATACAGATACGCAGTATTTT
NA NA TRBJ2-3 TRBV9 CASSVVGGADTQYF TGTGCCAGCAGCGTAGTCGGGGGCGCAGATACGCAGTATTTT
NA TRBD1 TRBJ1-2 TRBV5-5 CASSPTGGSYGYTF TGTGCCAGCAGCCCAACAGGGGGAAGCTATGGCTACACCTTC
NA TRBD1 TRBJ1-1 TRBV18 CASSPATGGSNTEAFF TGTGCCAGCTCACCCGCCACAGGGGGATCAAACACTGAAGCTTTCTTT
once TRBD1 TRBJ1-6 TRBV7-8 CASSSLPGQKDNSPLHF TGTGCCAGCAGCTCGTTACCGGGACAGAAAGATAATTCACCCCTCCACTTT
NA NA TRBJ1-6 TRBV11-2 CASSLNRYSYNSPLHF TGTGCCAGCAGCTTGAACCGATACTCCTATAATTCACCCCTCCACTTT
NA TRBD1 TRBJ1-4 TRBV5-4 CASSSQGDGEKLFF TGTGCCAGCAGTTCACAGGGGGATGGTGAAAAACTGTTTTTT